The next 18 T cell receptor beta chains were all read from a single sample in a study of OX40 agonist ivuxolimab in advanced cancers. Some clones are missing from TCRdb's copy, which holds only in-frame ones; the method was immunoSEQ multiplex PCR. This table holds fewer than 85,000 clones, approximately 82% found once. The source material was CD4+ or CD8+ T cells sorted from blood, sampled in a trial of the OX40 agonist ivuxolimab. Receptor source: an adult with an advanced solid tumor such as melanoma, head and neck, liver or kidney cancer.

This chain connects TRBV14 to TRBJ1-3, with D perhaps TRBD1 (6 bases). The CDR3 consists of 17 residues. Germline lookup yields CDR1 SGHDN and CDR2 FVKESK. V lost 6 bases and J 6 bases, leaving 24 bases between the germline ends. The DNA of the CDR3 is TGTGCCAGCAGACTACAGGGCCCCCCCTTCTGGTCAAACACCATATATTTT. This encodes CASRLQGPPFWSNTIYF. Supplemented by reference TRBV14 and TRBJ1-3, the full variable domain reads EAGVTQFPSHSVIEKGQTVTLRCDPISGHDNLYWYRRVMGKEIKFLLHFVKESKQDESGMPNNRFLAERTGGTYSTLKVQPAELEDSGVYFCASRLQGPPFWSNTIYFGEGSWLTVV.

The rearrangement links TRBV7-2 to TRBJ1-6, with D perhaps matching TRBD1 (6 bases). V was shortened by 1 base and J by 7 bases, with 11 bases between the two germline ends. Germline V gene lookup returns CDR1 SGHTA and CDR2 FQGNSA. CDR3 length: 15 residues. The CDR3 sequence: CASSLGQGRNSPLHF. Written as DNA, the CDR3 is TGTGCCAGCAGCTTAGGCCAGGGGCGGAATTCACCCCTCCACTTT. The complete variable domain, with remaining parts taken from reference TRBV7-2 and TRBJ1-6, reads GAGVSQSPSNKVTEKGKDVELRCDPISGHTALYWYRQSLGQGLEFLIYFQGNSAPDKSGLPSDRFSAERTGGSVSTLTIQRTQQEDSAVYLCASSLGQGRNSPLHFGNGTRLTVT.

A few counts support this clone. V gene TRBV25-1 combines with J gene TRBJ1-2; 9 nucleotides agree with TRBD1. Trimming at V came to 7 bases and at J to 7 bases, leaving 4 bases not matched to a gene. Germline V CDR1 and CDR2: MGHDK, SYGVNS. This CDR3 contains 12 residues. This CDR3 is CASTGTGLGYTF. As DNA, the CDR3 is TGTGCCAGCACCGGGACAGGGCTTGGCTACACCTTC.

This clone was seen more than once but under ten times. The V and J genes are TRBV7-8 and TRBJ2-1; 14 bases map to TRBD2. The J segment lost 1 base and the V segment lost 1 base, leaving 9 bases of the junction unmatched. The germline V gene has CDR1 SGHVS and CDR2 FQNEAQ. This CDR3 has 20 residues. The CDR3 DNA follows: TGTGCCAGCAGCTTAGGCCTCTGGACTAGCGGGGGGAGATCCTACAATGAGCAGTTCTTC. It translates to CASSLGLWTSGGRSYNEQFF. The variable domain in full, with the rest retrieved from reference TRBV7-8 and TRBJ2-1, is GAGVSQSPRYKVAKRGQDVALRCDPISGHVSLFWYQQALGQGPEFLTYFQNEAQLDKSGLPSDRFFAERPEGSVSTLKIQRTQQEDSAVYLCASSLGLWTSGGRSYNEQFFGPGTRLTVL.

The gene calls are TRBV28 and TRBJ1-2; D gene uncertain. The CDR3 runs 10 residues. Looked up from germline, CDR1 is MDHEN and CDR2 is SYDVKM. V was shortened by 6 bases and J by 3 bases, with 2 bases between the two germline ends. The CDR3 here is CASRDYGYTF. CDR3 in DNA: TGTGCCAGCAGGGACTATGGCTACACCTTC.

The chain employs TRBV30 and TRBJ1-2, with no clear D. V shed 8 bases and J shed 6 bases, with 13 bases lying between them. Germline CDR1 GTSNPN, CDR2 SVGIG (reference sequence). The CDR3 length is 11 residues. CDR3 sequence reads: CANGRGDGYTF. The CDR3 DNA reads as TGTGCCAATGGACGGGGTGATGGCTACACCTTC.

The J gene is TRBJ2-5, the V gene TRBV11-2, with TRBD1 as a possible D gene (6 bases). The CDR3 runs to 17 residues. The V and J ends lost 4 bases and 2 bases respectively, with 20 bases between them. Germline V gene data show CDR1 as SGHAT and CDR2 as FQNNGV. CDR3 region: CASSSGQGIVGQETQYF. The CDR3 DNA follows: TGTGCCAGCAGCTCGGGACAAGGGATCGTCGGACAAGAGACCCAGTACTTC.

This chain links TRBV11-2 with TRBJ2-1, with 11 bases that match TRBD2. Germline loops: CDR1 SGHAT, CDR2 FQNNGV. This CDR3 contains 18 residues. Trimming took 4 bases from V and 4 from J; bases not matched to a gene: 12. The chain's CDR3 is CASSSGTSGGGVYNEQFF. DNA of the CDR3: TGTGCCAGCAGCTCGGGGACTAGCGGCGGGGGGGTTTACAATGAGCAGTTCTTC.

This chain uses TRBV7-2 with TRBJ1-3; 12 bases align to TRBD1. The CDR3 is 16 residues long. V lost 5 bases, J lost 3 bases, and 5 bases stayed unmatched. The germline CDR1 and CDR2 sequences are SGHTA and FQGNSA. CDR3 in DNA: TGTGCCAGCAGCCTAGGGACAGGGGGCGTTGGAAACACCATATATTTT. It codes for CASSLGTGGVGNTIYF.

The genes are TRBV7-9 and TRBJ1-1; TRBD1 might be the D (6 bases). V was clipped by 4 bases and J by 5 bases, with 14 bases between them. The V gene's germline CDR1 is SEHNR and CDR2 FQNEAQ (reference sequence). The CDR3 is made up of 14 amino acids. DNA of the CDR3: TGTGCCAGCAGCTCTGGACAGTTCGGGACTGAAGCTTTCTTT. Encoded protein: CASSSGQFGTEAFF.

In this sample, this clone turned up once. V and J are TRBV7-2 and TRBJ2-2, with 9 bases identical to TRBD2. Germline V gene lookup returns CDR1 SGHTA and CDR2 FQGNSA. The trim removed 4 bases at V and 4 bases at J, leaving 10 bases unmatched. This CDR3 is built from 17 residues. The CDR3 DNA is TGTGCCAGCAGCTCCTTAGGTAGCGGGGGCAGCACCGGGGAGCTGTTTTTT. Translated, it gives CASSSLGSGGSTGELFF.

This chain links TRBV6-1 with TRBJ2-3, with D maybe TRBD2 (5 bases). There are 14 residues in the CDR3. Germline values: CDR1 MNHNS, CDR2 SASEGT. Trimming took 6 bases from V and 4 from J, leaving 14 bases between them. This CDR3 is CASSRVEGADTQYF. The CDR3 DNA reads as TGTGCCAGCAGCCGAGTAGAGGGAGCAGATACGCAGTATTTT.

This clone has just a few counts. The chain employs TRBV2 and TRBJ1-3; 12 bases match TRBD1. J lost 3 bases, V lost 6 bases, and 9 bases had no gene match. Germline V gives CDR1 SNHLY, CDR2 FYNNEI. CDR3 length: 17 amino acids. The CDR3 DNA is TGTGCCAGCAGAGCTGGGACAGGGGGCGCGGGTGGAAACACCATATATTTT. As protein: CASRAGTGGAGGNTIYF.

V and J are TRBV18 and TRBJ2-7; 10 bases match TRBD2. The germline gives CDR1 KGHSH, CDR2 LQKENI. V lost 3 bases, J lost 4 bases, and 9 bases stayed unmatched. The CDR3 totals 16 residues. CDR3 in amino acids: CASSPPRLAGVYEQYF. CDR3 coding DNA: TGTGCCAGCTCACCCCCAAGGCTAGCGGGAGTTTACGAGCAGTACTTC.

This clone has a handful of counts. This chain uses TRBV7-2 with TRBJ2-5; D remains unclear. Germline V lookup: CDR1 SGHTA, CDR2 FQGNSA. The CDR3 spans 13 residues. Trimming took 0 bases from V and 5 from J, leaving 7 bases between them. In DNA form, the CDR3 reads TGTGCCAGCAGCTTAGCGGTGGCGGAGACCCAGTACTTC. Protein sequence: CASSLAVAETQYF.

This clone was seen only once. V is TRBV10-2 and J is TRBJ1-6; a possible D gene is TRBD1 (6 bases). V lost 5 bases and J 8 bases, leaving 7 bases between the germline ends. Germline CDR1 reads WSHSY; CDR2 reads SAAADI. CDR3 length equals 12 residues. The CDR3 loop is CASSRGDSPLHF. The DNA of the CDR3 is TGCGCCAGCAGTAGGGGGGATTCACCCCTCCACTTT.

The sample holds one count of this clone. The genes are TRBV2 and TRBJ1-2, with D unclear. Between the trimmed V and J ends, which lost 2 bases and 8 bases, there was a span of 3 bases. The length of the CDR3 is 10 residues. Germline CDR1 is SNHLY and CDR2 is FYNNEI. The CDR3 spells CASSEYGYTF. For the CDR3, the DNA is TGTGCCAGCAGTGAATACGGCTACACCTTC.

This chain joins TRBV19 and TRBJ2-1; TRBD2 matches 10 bases. Germline values: CDR1 LNHDA, CDR2 SQIVND (reference sequence). The CDR3 has 15 amino acids. Unmatched junction bases numbered 5, after V lost 3 bases and J lost 6 bases. The CDR3 sequence is CASSMGLAGVNEQFF. CDR3 nucleotides: TGTGCCAGTAGTATGGGCCTAGCGGGAGTCAATGAGCAGTTCTTC. The entire variable domain, with the rest obtained from reference TRBV19 and TRBJ2-1, is as follows: DGGITQSPKYLFRKEGQNVTLSCEQNLNHDAMYWYRQDPGQGLRLIYYSQIVNDFQKGDIAEGYSVSREKKESFPLTVTSAQKNPTAFYLCASSMGLAGVNEQFFGPGTRLTVL.